This T cell receptor beta chain was obtained from a study of blood T cell repertoires in COVID-19. As for the study in general: The United States, Italy and Spain were the sources of the acute and convalescent COVID-19 samples.

The V gene end was trimmed by 3 bases and the J gene end by 3 bases; junction bases not matched to a gene: 5. Per germline, CDR1 SGHNT and CDR2 YYREEE (reference sequence). CDR3 length equals 15 residues. How the authors handled the data: Researchers report that nucleated cell counts were estimated from reference gene primer amplification. Repertoires were generated with immunoSEQ multiplex PCR, while TCRdb's copy carries only in-frame clones and drops some. V, J and clone size were drawn from that table, and D and trimming were deduced from the DNA. This sample has about 150,000 clones, with around 85% found just once.

Source material: peripheral blood. The gene calls are TRBV5-4 and TRBJ2-1; 8 nucleotides agree with TRBD1. This TCR was sampled from a woman between 70 and 85 years old with acute or convalescent COVID-19. In DNA, the CDR3 is TGTGCCAGCAGCTCCAAGACAGGGGTCTACAATGAGCAGTTCTTC. It codes for CASSSKTGVYNEQFF.